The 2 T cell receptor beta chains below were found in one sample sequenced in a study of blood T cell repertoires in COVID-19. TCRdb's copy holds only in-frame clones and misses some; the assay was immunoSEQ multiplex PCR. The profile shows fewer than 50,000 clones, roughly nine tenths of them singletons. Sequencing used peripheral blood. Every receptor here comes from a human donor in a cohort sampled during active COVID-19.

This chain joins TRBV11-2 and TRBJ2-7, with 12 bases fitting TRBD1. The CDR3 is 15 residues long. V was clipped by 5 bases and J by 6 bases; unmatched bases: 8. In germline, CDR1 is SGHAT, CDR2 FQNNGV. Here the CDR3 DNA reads TGTGCCAGCAGCCAAGACCGGGACAGGGGGCCCGAGCAGTACTTC. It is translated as CASSQDRDRGPEQYF. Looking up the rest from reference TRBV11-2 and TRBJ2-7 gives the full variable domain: EAGVAQSPRYKIIEKRQSVAFWCNPISGHATLYWYQQILGQGPKLLIQFQNNGVVDDSQLPKDRFSAERLKGVDSTLKIQPAKLEDSAVYLCASSQDRDRGPEQYFGPGTRLTVT.

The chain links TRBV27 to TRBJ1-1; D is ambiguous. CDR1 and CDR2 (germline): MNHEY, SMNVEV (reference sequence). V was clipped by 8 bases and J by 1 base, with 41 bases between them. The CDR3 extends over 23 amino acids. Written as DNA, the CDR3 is TGTGCCAGCCAACATGTGGGCCAAACTCCTCAATGGGCCCGCTACTCTCAGAACACTGAAGCTTTCTTT. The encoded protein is CASQHVGQTPQWARYSQNTEAFF.